This is a list of T cell receptor beta chains from one sample in a study of CD8 T cells in Susac syndrome. Each CDR3 protein is one row after TCRdb ran MiXCR on the immunoSEQ multiplex PCR reads. The sample carries 80,000 or so distinct CDR3 sequences, roughly 96% recorded once. Input material: CD8+ T cells from PBMCs. The receptors come from a human donor with Susac syndrome. Each CDR3 is given with its conserved first and last residue. Each record gives: CDR3 DNA, CDR3 protein, D gene, clone size, J gene, V gene. D genes are given only for firm matches. Clone size is not always given. Where it is, it says once, few, many or a class for expanded clones.

CDR3nt: TGCAGTGCTAGAGATCTACAGCGGGATGGTGCCAAAAACATTCAGTACTTC; CDR3aa: CSARDLQRDGAKNIQYF; d_gene: TRBD2; abundance: once; j_gene: TRBJ2-4; v_gene: TRBV20-1
CDR3nt: TGTGCCAGCAGCGTAGGGACGGATCATACCGGGGAGCTGTTTTTT; CDR3aa: CASSVGTDHTGELFF; d_gene: -; abundance: -; j_gene: TRBJ2-2; v_gene: TRBV9
CDR3nt: TGTGCCAGCAGTGAATATGGGACAGGAAGTGAAAAACTGTTTTTT; CDR3aa: CASSEYGTGSEKLFF; d_gene: TRBD1; abundance: -; j_gene: TRBJ1-4; v_gene: TRBV2
CDR3nt: TGTGCCAGCTCACCACCGGACAGGGATAATGAAAAACTGTTTTTT; CDR3aa: CASSPPDRDNEKLFF; d_gene: TRBD1; abundance: -; j_gene: TRBJ1-4; v_gene: TRBV18
CDR3nt: TGTGCCAGCAGCCTCCGGGACTACGGCACAGATACGCAGTATTTT; CDR3aa: CASSLRDYGTDTQYF; d_gene: TRBD2; abundance: -; j_gene: TRBJ2-3; v_gene: TRBV7-2
CDR3nt: TGCAGTGCGCAGCGGGAGGTCTCCTACGAGCAGTACTTC; CDR3aa: CSAQREVSYEQYF; d_gene: TRBD2; abundance: -; j_gene: TRBJ2-7; v_gene: TRBV20-1
CDR3nt: TGTGCCAGCAGAGGGCTAGCGGGAGAACTGTACAATGAGCAGTTCTTC; CDR3aa: CASRGLAGELYNEQFF; d_gene: TRBD2; abundance: -; j_gene: TRBJ2-1; v_gene: TRBV13
CDR3nt: TGTGCCAGCAGTTTAGAACTAAACAATGAGCAGTTCTTC; CDR3aa: CASSLELNNEQFF; d_gene: -; abundance: -; j_gene: TRBJ2-1; v_gene: TRBV6-6
CDR3nt: TGTGCCAGCAGCATCTCCGGGACAGGGGATGGCTACACCTTC; CDR3aa: CASSISGTGDGYTF; d_gene: TRBD1; abundance: -; j_gene: TRBJ1-2; v_gene: TRBV13
CDR3nt: TGTGCCAGCAGCCTCAGGCGGCGCAGGGGAATCAAGCCCCAGCATTTT; CDR3aa: CASSLRRRRGIKPQHF; d_gene: -; abundance: -; j_gene: TRBJ1-5; v_gene: TRBV4-2
CDR3nt: TGCGCCAGCACCCTACGGGTAGAAAATTCACCCCTCCACTTT; CDR3aa: CASTLRVENSPLHF; d_gene: -; abundance: few; j_gene: TRBJ1-6; v_gene: TRBV4-1
CDR3nt: TGTGCCAGTAGTATACGGGGCAGCTCCTACAATGAGCAGTTCTTC; CDR3aa: CASSIRGSSYNEQFF; d_gene: -; abundance: -; j_gene: TRBJ2-1; v_gene: TRBV19
CDR3nt: TGTGCCTGGAGTGTCCAGGGTTTCTACGAGCAGTACTTC; CDR3aa: CAWSVQGFYEQYF; d_gene: -; abundance: -; j_gene: TRBJ2-7; v_gene: TRBV30
CDR3nt: TGTGCCAGCAACTCTAAGGGGGGGGTCACAGATACGCAGTATTTT; CDR3aa: CASNSKGGVTDTQYF; d_gene: -; abundance: -; j_gene: TRBJ2-3; v_gene: TRBV7-9